The 16 T cell receptor beta chains listed next were all sequenced from one sample in a study of tumor-infiltrating lymphocytes in primary liver carcinoma. The input was approximately 500 ng total RNA; TCR beta cDNA was made from it with a constant-region primer. Libraries of TCR beta came from three nested multiplex PCR rounds with slightly modified ARM-PCR. Rounds one and two of PCR, each of 10 cycles, were primed with TRBV1-TRBV30 forward primers and a C-beta reverse primer. TCRdb reprocessed the multiplex PCR reads with MiXCR, giving one entry per CDR3 protein. The sample includes approximately 76,000 distinct CDR3 sequences, 71% seen only once; the top ten take roughly 13%. Extraction of RNA together with DNA used about 18-30 mg of unsorted bulk tissue. Sequences were obtained from liver tumor tissue from sampling region 4. This sample's subset: tumor region T4, right-lateral pole. The receptors were sampled from a woman aged 60 to 75 with primary liver carcinoma and hepatitis B virus infection.

Remarks on this clonotype: Germline is not matched at one junction end, which may reflect a read error. This chain links TRBV29-1 with TRBJ2-2, with 8 nucleotides matching TRBD1. The CDR3 is made up of 12 amino acids. CDR1 is SQVTM, CDR2 ANQGSEA, per germline. The DNA of the CDR3 is TGCAACGCGCAGGGGGCTGCTTTGGAGCTGTCTTTT. This sequence encodes CNAQGAALELSF.

The chain has TRBV6-1 and TRBJ2-7, with TRBD2 as a possible D gene (6 bases). Germline-derived CDR1 and CDR2 are MNHNS and SASEGT. The CDR3 consists of 14 residues. DNA for the CDR3: TGTGTCAGTAGCGTCCGGGACTCCTACTATGAGCAGTACTTC. Translation gives CVSSVRDSYYEQYF.

Remarks on this clonotype: One end of the junction varies from germline; a read error may be responsible. This chain uses TRBV5-4 with TRBJ2-2; D is tentatively TRBD1 or TRBD2 (5 bases each). This CDR3 is 15 amino acids long. Germline V lookup: CDR1 SGHNT, CDR2 YYREEE (reference sequence). This chain's CDR3 is CASSLQGGLTGELFF. Written as DNA, the CDR3 is TGTGCCAGTAGCCTGCAGGGCGGGTTGACCGGGGAACTGTTTTTT.

About this clonotype: A read error may account for a junction end that differs from germline. V gene TRBV11-1 combines with J gene TRBJ2-7; tentatively, D is TRBD2 (5 bases). CDR3 length equals 14 residues. Germline lookup yields CDR1 SGHAT and CDR2 FQDESV (reference sequence). CDR3 protein: CASKSAGSPYKQYF. DNA for the CDR3: TGTGCCAGTAAGTCGGCGGGTAGCCCCTACAAGCAGTACTTC.

This chain joins TRBV6-6 and TRBJ1-1; D not certain. CDR1 and CDR2 (germline): MNHNY, SVGAGI (reference sequence). The CDR3 extends over 14 amino acids. Between the trimmed V and J ends, which lost 8 bases and 0 bases, there was a span of 13 bases. CDR3 loop: CASFTAEMNTEAFF. DNA for the CDR3: TGTGCCAGCTTCACCGCAGAAATGAACACTGAAGCTTTCTTT.

This clonotype was counted ten times or more. This chain joins TRBV6-1 and TRBJ2-7; a possible D gene is TRBD1 (5 bases). Trimming took 6 bases from V and 0 from J, leaving 9 bases between them. CDR3 length: 13 residues. The germline gives CDR1 MNHNS, CDR2 SASEGT. CDR3 bases: TGTGCCAGCAGCGTAGGGGACTCCTACGAGCAGTACTTC. It codes for CASSVGDSYEQYF.

As for this clonotype: A read error is possible here, since a much larger clone lies one base away. V gene TRBV5-1 combines with J gene TRBJ2-2; 7 bases align to TRBD2. The CDR3 spans 16 residues. Trimming cost V 4 bases and J 0 bases; bases outside gene matches: 6. Germline V lookup: CDR1 SGHRS, CDR2 YFSETQ. The DNA for the CDR3 is TGCGCCAGCAGCGCCCGGGGAGGGACGAACACCGGGGAGCTGTTTTTT. Translation: CASSARGGTNTGELFF.

This clonotype was found many times. The CDR3 coding sequence is TGTGCCACCAGTGATTACGGGAGGGGCACAGATACGCAGTATTTT. Its translation is CATSDYGRGTDTQYF. The J gene is TRBJ2-3, the V gene TRBV24-1; 8 bases match TRBD2. J lost 1 base, V lost 2 bases, and 1 base had no gene match. Germline CDR1 and CDR2: KGHDR and SFDVKD. This CDR3 contains 15 residues.

Regarding this clonotype: The final CDR3 position lacks the conserved phenylalanine or tryptophan, pointing to a likely read error. V and J are TRBV5-5 and TRBJ2-5, with D perhaps matching TRBD2 (5 bases). CDR3 length: 15 amino acids. In germline, CDR1 is SGHKS, CDR2 YYEKEE (reference sequence). Written as DNA, the CDR3 is TGTGACAGCCGCTTTGGACTCATGAACCAAGAGACCCAGTACCTC. It translates to CDSRFGLMNQETQYL.

In its sample, this clonotype was seen once. A much larger clone differs by one base, so this may be a read error. The chain uses TRBV28 and TRBJ2-1; D gene unclear. V was shortened by 8 bases and J by 7 bases, with 6 bases between the two germline ends. Germline CDR1 and CDR2: MDHEN and SYDVKM. CDR3 length: 10 amino acids. CDR3 sequence: CASGWNEQFF. CDR3 nucleotides: TGTGCCAGCGGCTGGAATGAGCAGTTCTTC.

This clonotype occurred once. An end of the junction does not agree with germline; a read error may underlie this. This rearrangement joins TRBV10-3 to TRBJ2-7; TRBD1 is a possible D gene (5 bases). The length of the CDR3 is 12 residues. Germline lookup yields CDR1 ENHRY and CDR2 SYGVKD. The CDR3 sequence: CATWTWAYEQYF. The CDR3 nucleotides read TGTGCCACCTGGACATGGGCCTACGAGCAGTACTTT.

Concerning this clonotype itself: One junction end disagrees with the germline gene, perhaps due to a read error. The chain couples TRBV19 to TRBJ2-2; D is unclear. Per the germline V gene, CDR1 is LNHDA and CDR2 is SQIVND (reference sequence). The CDR3 is 14 residues long. CDR3 region: CASHSSVYTWELFF. As DNA, the CDR3 is TGTGCCAGTCACTCCAGCGTCTACACCTGGGAGCTGTTTTTT. The whole variable domain, filled in from reference TRBV19 and TRBJ2-2, reads DGGITQSPKYLFRKEGQNVTLSCEQNLNHDAMYWYRQDPGQGLRLIYYSQIVNDFQKGDIAEGYSVSREKKESFPLTVTSAQKNPTAFYLCASHSSVYTWELFFGEGSRLTVL.

Worth noting for this clonotype: The conserved final phenylalanine or tryptophan is absent from the CDR3, which likely points to a read error. The DNA is omitted, as the CDR3 cannot be located on it reliably, and the CDR3 follows TCRdb's listing. CDR3 sequence reads: CASSTERYNEQIL. The chain couples TRBV7-8 to TRBJ2-1; whether TRBD2, the table's D call, matches the DNA was not checked. Germline V gives CDR1 SGHVS, CDR2 FQNEAQ. Inclusive of both ends, the CDR3 amounts to 13 amino acids.

To note about this clonotype: A read error is likely, as this CDR3 ends without the conserved phenylalanine or tryptophan. The CDR3 region has the DNA TGTGCCAGCAGCATCGAGCTAGCGGGAGCTGACGAGCAGTACTTA. Translating gives CASSIELAGADEQYL. The genes are TRBV6-2 or TRBV6-3 and TRBJ2-7, with TRBD2 identical over 10 bases. The V and J ends lost 6 bases and 5 bases, in that order; junction bases with no gene match: 10. CDR1 is MNHEY, CDR2 SVGEGT, per germline. This CDR3 spans 15 amino acids.

The chain links TRBV6-5 to TRBJ2-7; 8 nucleotides agree with TRBD1. The germline CDR1 and CDR2 sequences are MNHEY and SVGAGI. The V and J ends lost 6 bases and 6 bases, in that order; junction bases with no gene match: 7. CDR3 length: 13 residues. The CDR3 loop reads CASRHGTGFEQYF. As DNA, the CDR3 is TGTGCCAGCAGGCACGGGACAGGCTTCGAGCAGTACTTC.

Points on this clonotype: Its ends do not fully match the called genes, so a read error is possible. The chain links TRBV5-6 to TRBJ2-7; possibly TRBD1 or TRBD2 for D (6 bases each). The V gene's germline CDR1 is SGHDT and CDR2 YYEEEE. CDR3 length equals 15 residues. The CDR3 here is CASSFRGTAVYEHYF. CDR3 in DNA: TGTGCCAGCAGCTTTAGGGGGACTGCGGTCTACGAGCACTACTTC.